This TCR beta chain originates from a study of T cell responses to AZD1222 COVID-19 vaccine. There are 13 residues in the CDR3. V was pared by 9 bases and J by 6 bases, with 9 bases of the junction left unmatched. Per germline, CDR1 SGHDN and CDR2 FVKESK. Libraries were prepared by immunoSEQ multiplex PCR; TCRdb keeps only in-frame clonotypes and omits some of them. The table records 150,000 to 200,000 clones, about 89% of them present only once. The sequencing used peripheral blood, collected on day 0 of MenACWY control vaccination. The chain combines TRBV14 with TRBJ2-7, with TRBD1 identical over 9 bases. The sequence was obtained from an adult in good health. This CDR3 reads CASKGTGSGEQYF. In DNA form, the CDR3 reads TGTGCCAGTAAAGGGACAGGGTCGGGCGAGCAGTACTTC.